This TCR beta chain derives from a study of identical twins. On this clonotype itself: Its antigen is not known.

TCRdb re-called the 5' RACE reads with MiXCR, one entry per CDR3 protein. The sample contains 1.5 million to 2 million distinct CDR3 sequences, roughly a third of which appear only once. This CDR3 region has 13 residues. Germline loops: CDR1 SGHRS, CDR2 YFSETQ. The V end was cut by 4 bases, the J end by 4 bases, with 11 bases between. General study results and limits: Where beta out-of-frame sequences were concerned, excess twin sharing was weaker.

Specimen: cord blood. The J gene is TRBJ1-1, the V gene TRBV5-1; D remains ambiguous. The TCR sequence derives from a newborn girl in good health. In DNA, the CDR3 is TGCGCCAGCAGCCCCCCGGGCTTCACTGAAGCTTTCTTT. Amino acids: CASSPPGFTEAFF. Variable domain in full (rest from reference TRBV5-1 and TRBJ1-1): KAGVTQTPRYLIKTRGQQVTLSCSPISGHRSVSWYQQTPGQGLQFLFEYFSETQRNKGNFPGRFSGRQFSNSRSEMNVSTLELGDSALYLCASSPPGFTEAFFGQGTRLTVV.